Below, 16 T cell receptor beta chains from the same sample are listed, as sequenced in a study of OX40 agonist ivuxolimab in advanced cancers. Some clones are missing from TCRdb's copy, which holds only in-frame ones; the method was immunoSEQ multiplex PCR. Of about 79,000 clones in the sample, roughly nine tenths were seen once. Source: CD4+ or CD8+ T cells sorted from blood, taken in a trial of the OX40 agonist ivuxolimab. All receptors derive from an adult with an advanced solid tumor such as melanoma, head and neck, liver or kidney cancer.

This clone was found once. The gene calls are TRBV30 and TRBJ1-1, with D uncertain. This CDR3 is 10 amino acids long. Between the trimmed V and J ends, which lost 2 bases and 8 bases, there was a span of 6 bases. Per germline, CDR1 GTSNPN and CDR2 SVGIG (reference sequence). In nucleotides, the CDR3 is TGTGCCTGGAGTCCCCCAGAAGCTTTCTTT. Its protein is CAWSPPEAFF.

Here the CDR3 reads CSVRTGSYEQYF. Here the CDR3 DNA reads TGCAGCGTTCGGACAGGGTCCTACGAGCAGTACTTC. The chain carries TRBV29-1 and TRBJ2-7; 8 bases agree with TRBD1. The CDR3 sequence is 12 residues long. After removal of 5 bases from V and 1 base from J, the junction contained 1 base not matched to a gene. Germline lookup yields CDR1 SQVTM and CDR2 ANQGSEA.

CDR3: CASSIAALPLHF. CDR3 DNA sequence: TGTGCCAGTAGTATCGCGGCTTTACCCCTCCACTTT. The V call is TRBV19, the J call TRBJ1-6; D remains unclear. Germline CDR1 LNHDA, CDR2 SQIVND (reference sequence). Trimming took off 3 bases at V and 12 bases at J, with 9 bases between the two ends. The CDR3 has 12 amino acids.

The J gene is TRBJ1-1, the V gene TRBV10-3, with 9 nucleotides matching TRBD1. Germline trimming cut 3 bases from V and 4 bases from J; bases unmatched to any gene: 6. The CDR3 is 15 residues long. Germline V lookup: CDR1 ENHRY, CDR2 SYGVKD. In DNA, the CDR3 is TGTGCCATCAGTGAACGGACAGGGGTTGCCACTGAAGCTTTCTTT. This translates into CAISERTGVATEAFF.

V usage is TRBV7-2 and J usage is TRBJ2-7; TRBD2 is a possible D gene (6 bases). V gave up 6 bases and J gave up 1 base, with 19 bases separating them. This CDR3 has 16 residues. Germline CDR1 and CDR2: SGHTA and FQGNSA. The CDR3 sequence: CASSYSGPLISYEQYF. The CDR3 DNA follows: TGTGCCAGCAGTTATAGCGGACCCCTGATATCCTACGAGCAGTACTTC.

The rearrangement joins TRBV20-1 to TRBJ2-5; D remains ambiguous. V was trimmed by 3 bases and J by 4 bases, leaving 6 bases between them. The CDR3 length is 11 residues. The germline V gene encodes CDR1 DFQATT and CDR2 SNEGSKA (reference sequence). The CDR3 bases are TGCAGTGCTAGTATAATAGAGACCCAGTACTTC. Translating gives CSASIIETQYF.

The genes are TRBV5-4 and TRBJ2-5, with D tentatively TRBD1 or TRBD2 (6 bases each). This CDR3 has 14 residues. Germline V CDR1 and CDR2: SGHNT, YYREEE (reference sequence). The V gene lost 3 bases and the J gene lost 5 bases, with 14 bases spanning the gap. The CDR3 DNA sequence: TGTGCCAGCAGCTCATGGGGGGCCGGCGAGACCCAGTACTTC. It codes for CASSSWGAGETQYF.

This chain links TRBV30 with TRBJ2-7, with D tentatively TRBD1 or TRBD2 (5 bases each). V lost 2 bases and J 5 bases, leaving 7 bases between the germline ends. Germline V gene data show CDR1 as GTSNPN and CDR2 as SVGIG (reference sequence). The CDR3 loop spans 11 amino acids. Written as DNA, the CDR3 is TGTGCCTGGAGTCCGGGACACGAGCAGTACTTC. Protein product: CAWSPGHEQYF. The whole variable domain, remainder taken from reference TRBV30 and TRBJ2-7, is SQTIHQWPATLVQPVGSPLSLECTVEGTSNPNLYWYRQAAGRGLQLLFYSVGIGQISSEVPQNLSASRPQDRQFILSSKKLLLSDSGFYLCAWSPGHEQYFGPGTRLTVT.

The chain carries TRBV10-3 and TRBJ2-7; 16 bases line up with TRBD2. The CDR3 length is 20 residues. Germline V gene sequence: CDR1 ENHRY, CDR2 SYGVKD. V lost 2 bases, J lost 4 bases, and 14 bases stayed unmatched. In DNA, the CDR3 is TGTGCCATCAGTGAGCCAGGGACTAGCGGGAGGGCCAATAGTTTATACGAGCAGTACTTC. This translates into CAISEPGTSGRANSLYEQYF.

This chain uses TRBV5-1 with TRBJ2-5; TRBD2 matches 14 bases. CDR3 size: 20 residues. Germline CDR1 and CDR2: SGHRS and YFSETQ. Germline trimming cut 2 bases from V and 2 bases from J; bases unmatched to any gene: 14. The CDR3 sequence: CASSFPIPGLAGVPQETQYF. The CDR3 DNA reads TGCGCCAGCAGCTTTCCAATTCCGGGACTAGCGGGAGTTCCGCAAGAGACCCAGTACTTC. Using reference TRBV5-1 and TRBJ2-5 for the parts outside the CDR3, the full variable domain is KAGVTQTPRYLIKTRGQQVTLSCSPISGHRSVSWYQQTPGQGLQFLFEYFSETQRNKGNFPGRFSGRQFSNSRSEMNVSTLELGDSALYLCASSFPIPGLAGVPQETQYFGPGTRLLVL.

The chain recombines TRBV4-1 with TRBJ2-1, with 8 nucleotides matching TRBD2. The CDR3 is 16 residues long. The V gene's germline CDR1 is MGHRA and CDR2 YSYEKL. After removal of 3 bases from V and 2 bases from J, the junction contained 6 bases not matched to a gene. CDR3 region: CASSHTLAETYNEQFF. The CDR3 DNA is TGCGCCAGCAGCCACACACTAGCGGAGACCTACAATGAGCAGTTCTTC.

This clone was counted a few times. The chain is built from TRBV30 and TRBJ2-2; 9 positions match TRBD2. Germline CDR1 and CDR2: GTSNPN and SVGIG (reference sequence). The V gene end was trimmed by 5 bases and the J gene end by 4 bases; junction bases not matched to a gene: 5. The CDR3 spans 14 residues. CDR3 amino acids: CAWASGRSTGELFF. The CDR3 nucleotides read TGTGCCTGGGCAAGCGGGAGGAGCACCGGGGAGCTGTTTTTT.

The V and J genes are TRBV28 and TRBJ2-3; no definite D call. Between the trimmed V and J ends, which lost 6 bases and 3 bases, there was a span of 19 bases. This CDR3 contains 16 residues. Per germline, CDR1 MDHEN and CDR2 SYDVKM. The CDR3 coding sequence is TGTGCCAGCAGCCCGAACTTGTTCGGTCAGACAGATACGCAGTATTTT. Its protein product is CASSPNLFGQTDTQYF.

The CDR3 protein is CASGLLGTLNEKLFF. CDR3 DNA sequence: TGTGCCAGCGGGCTTTTGGGGACCCTTAATGAAAAACTGTTTTTT. J is TRBJ1-4 and V is TRBV7-9; a possible D gene is TRBD1 (5 bases). Trimming took 8 bases from V and 4 from J, leaving 17 bases between them. Germline V lookup: CDR1 SEHNR, CDR2 FQNEAQ (reference sequence). This CDR3 has 15 amino acids.

This clone was seen only once. Written as DNA, the CDR3 is TGCGCCAGCCATACCGGGAAATCTGGGGCCAACGTCCTGACTTTC. Protein product: CASHTGKSGANVLTF. The chain joins TRBV5-1 to TRBJ2-6; a weak D match, TRBD2 (5 bases). The CDR3 totals 15 residues. Germline V CDR1 and CDR2: SGHRS, YFSETQ. The V end lost 7 bases, the J end lost 1 base, and 12 bases lay between the germline ends.

The V call is TRBV5-4, the J call TRBJ2-7; 8 nucleotides agree with TRBD2. The CDR3 loop spans 15 amino acids. Germline trimming cut 4 bases from V and 6 bases from J; bases unmatched to any gene: 12. CDR1 is SGHNT and CDR2 is YYREEE in the germline V gene (reference sequence). CDR3 residues: CASSPGGSFAGEQYF. CDR3 DNA: TGTGCCAGCAGCCCGGGAGGGAGTTTCGCAGGCGAGCAGTACTTC.